This entry lists 10 T cell receptor beta chains sequenced from one sample in a study of cytomegalovirus exposure and HLA in healthy donors. Amplification used 60 Vbeta primers and 13 Jbeta primers. Assay used: immunoSEQ multiplex PCR; TCRdb lists only in-frame clones, some missing. The sample has around 120,000 clones, 75% to 90% seen once. The sample was PBMCs. The receptor set was obtained from a middle-aged man in good health and CMV-seronegative.

V and J are TRBV7-2 and TRBJ2-7, with TRBD1 matching over 10 bases. Germline CDR1 reads SGHTA; CDR2 reads FQGNSA. V was clipped by 5 bases and J by 2 bases; unmatched bases: 6. The length of the CDR3 is 15 residues. In DNA form, the CDR3 reads TGTGCCAGCAGCCTCAGGACAGGGGGTCCCTACGAGCAGTACTTC. This encodes CASSLRTGGPYEQYF.

Written as DNA, the CDR3 is TGCGCCAGCAGCTTGGCCAGACAGGGCTCTGGAAACACCATATATTTT. It codes for CASSLARQGSGNTIYF. The V gene is TRBV5-1, the J gene TRBJ1-3; 7 bases fit TRBD1. The CDR3 sequence is 16 residues long. The germline V gene has CDR1 SGHRS and CDR2 YFSETQ. V lost 0 bases, J lost 0 bases, and 3 bases stayed unmatched.

This clone was found a few times. V and J are TRBV4-2 and TRBJ2-7, with 8 nucleotides matching TRBD1. Germline values: CDR1 LGHNA, CDR2 YNFKEQ. CDR3 length equals 15 residues. With 5 bases clipped from V and 0 bases from J, the junction kept 6 bases outside the gene matches. DNA for the CDR3: TGTGCCAGCAGCTCGTACAGGGGGAACTCCTACGAGCAGTACTTC. Translation gives CASSSYRGNSYEQYF.

V usage is TRBV7-9 and J usage is TRBJ1-6, with a tentative D call TRBD1 (5 bases). The CDR3 sequence is 14 residues long. Germline CDR1 and CDR2: SEHNR and FQNEAQ (reference sequence). V dropped 5 bases and J dropped 11 bases, with 16 bases sitting between them. CDR3 sequence: CASSHFGGSTPLHF. The CDR3 DNA is TGTGCCAGCAGCCACTTCGGGGGATCAACACCCCTCCACTTT.

The chain is built from TRBV23-1 and TRBJ1-6; D gene uncertain. TRBV23-1 is reported as an ORF; its role is uncertain. This CDR3 comprises 16 residues. V lost 2 bases, J lost 0 bases, and 8 bases lay in between. The CDR3 spells CASSQRVSSYNSPLHF. The CDR3 DNA reads TGCGCCAGCAGTCAACGAGTGAGCTCCTATAATTCACCCCTCCACTTT.

The rearrangement uses TRBV5-6 and TRBJ2-7; TRBD2 agrees at 12 bases. Germline assignment: CDR1 SGHDT and CDR2 YYEEEE. V trimming: 4 bases; J trimming: 4 bases; junction bases outside the gene matches: 3. The CDR3 length is 14 residues. The CDR3 protein is CASSRLAGEYEQYF. The DNA of the CDR3 is TGTGCCAGCAGCCGACTAGCGGGAGAATACGAGCAGTACTTC.

The chain joins TRBV11-3 to TRBJ2-3; no firm D call. V lost 5 bases to trimming and J lost 0 bases, with 9 bases between them. The germline V gene has CDR1 SGHNT and CDR2 YENEEA. This CDR3 comprises 14 residues. This CDR3 reads CASSPTTSTDTQYF. CDR3 DNA: TGTGCCAGCAGCCCTACCACCAGCACAGATACGCAGTATTTT.

The chain recombines TRBV29-1 with TRBJ1-2; no clear D gene. Germline loops: CDR1 SQVTM, CDR2 ANQGSEA. The CDR3 contains 9 residues. V gave up 5 bases and J gave up 6 bases, with 4 bases separating them. The DNA for the CDR3 is TGCAGCGTTCAGGATGGCTACACCTTC. Amino acids: CSVQDGYTF.

The CDR3, as DNA: TGTGCCAGCAGCTGGAATGGGCTTTCGCGCACCGGGGAGCTGTTTTTT. Encoded protein: CASSWNGLSRTGELFF. The V call is TRBV5-6, the J call TRBJ2-2; D uncertain. The germline CDR1 and CDR2 sequences are SGHDT and YYEEEE. With 3 bases removed from V and 4 bases from J, the gap between germline ends came to 16 bases. CDR3 length equals 16 residues.

Details on this clone: This specimen includes other DNA sequences encoding the same CDR3. The rearrangement links TRBV7-3 to TRBJ1-1; D is unclear. V lost 0 bases and J 4 bases, leaving 6 bases between the germline ends. Germline V gives CDR1 SGHTA, CDR2 FQGTGA. This CDR3 comprises 13 residues. The CDR3 nucleotides read TGTGCCAGCAGCTTAACGGGAGGCACTGAAGCTTTCTTT. Translation: CASSLTGGTEAFF.